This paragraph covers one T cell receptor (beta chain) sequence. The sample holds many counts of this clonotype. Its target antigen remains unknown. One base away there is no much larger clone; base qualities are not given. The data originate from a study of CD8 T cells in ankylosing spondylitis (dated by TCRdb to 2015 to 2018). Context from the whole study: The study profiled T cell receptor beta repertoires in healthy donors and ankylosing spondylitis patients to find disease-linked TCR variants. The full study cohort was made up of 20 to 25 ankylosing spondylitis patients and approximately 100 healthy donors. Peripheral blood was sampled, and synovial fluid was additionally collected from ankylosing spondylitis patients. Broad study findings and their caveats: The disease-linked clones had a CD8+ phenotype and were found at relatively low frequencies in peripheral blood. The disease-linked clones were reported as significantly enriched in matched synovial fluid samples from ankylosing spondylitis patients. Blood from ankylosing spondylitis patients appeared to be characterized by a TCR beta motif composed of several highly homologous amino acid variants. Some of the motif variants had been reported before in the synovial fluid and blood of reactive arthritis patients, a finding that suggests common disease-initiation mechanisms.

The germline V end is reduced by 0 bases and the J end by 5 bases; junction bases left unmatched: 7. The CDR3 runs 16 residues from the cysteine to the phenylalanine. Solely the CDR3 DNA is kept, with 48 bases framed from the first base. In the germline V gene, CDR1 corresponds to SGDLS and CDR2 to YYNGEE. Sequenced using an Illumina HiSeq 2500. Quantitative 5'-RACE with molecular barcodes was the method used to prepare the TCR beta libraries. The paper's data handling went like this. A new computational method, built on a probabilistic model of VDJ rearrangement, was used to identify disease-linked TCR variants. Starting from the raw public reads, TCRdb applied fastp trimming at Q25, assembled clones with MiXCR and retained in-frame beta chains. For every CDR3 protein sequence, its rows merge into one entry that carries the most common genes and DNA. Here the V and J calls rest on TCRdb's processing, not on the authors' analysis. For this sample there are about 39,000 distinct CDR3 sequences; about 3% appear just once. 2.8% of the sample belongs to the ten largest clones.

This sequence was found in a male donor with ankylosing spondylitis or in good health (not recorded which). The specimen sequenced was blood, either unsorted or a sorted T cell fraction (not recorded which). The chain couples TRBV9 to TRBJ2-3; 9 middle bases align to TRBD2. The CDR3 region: CASSVGASGEGDTQYF. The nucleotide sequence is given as TGTGCCAGCAGCGTAGGAGCTAGCGGGGAAGGAGATACGCAGTATTTT.